This T cell receptor beta chain was recorded in a study of T cell repertoires in cytomegalovirus infection. Study-wide context: In the study, CMV epitopes included recently identified HLA-C-restricted and well-studied HLA-B-restricted ones. CMV infection together with matching HLA type was indicated by public TCR beta signatures.

The V gene's germline CDR1 is SEHNR and CDR2 FQNEAQ (reference sequence). The CDR3 contains 14 residues. After removal of 2 bases from V and 5 bases from J, the junction contained 6 bases not matched to a gene. Study-wide results and limits: Totalled public TCR beta family frequency picked out people who carried CMV plus the relevant HLA. HLA-C-restricted CMV-specific TCR beta clonotypes were dominant in the ex vivo response.

Via MiXCR, TCRdb re-called the reads, giving one row per CDR3 protein. The sample includes about 900,000 distinct CDR3 sequences, about a third of them seen just once. This clonotype came up many times. Its cognate antigen is unknown. This clonotype was obtained from a human donor in good health (CMV status not recorded). Some clones in this sample may be carry-over from other donors' samples. The chain couples TRBV7-9 to TRBJ2-7, with TRBD1 identical over 7 bases. The starting material was cultured CD8+ T cells from PBMCs, obtained from culture after CMV antigen stimulation. CDR3 sequence reads: CASSLRDSRNEQYF. The CDR3 DNA reads as TGTGCCAGCAGCTTAAGGGACAGTAGGAACGAGCAGTACTTC.